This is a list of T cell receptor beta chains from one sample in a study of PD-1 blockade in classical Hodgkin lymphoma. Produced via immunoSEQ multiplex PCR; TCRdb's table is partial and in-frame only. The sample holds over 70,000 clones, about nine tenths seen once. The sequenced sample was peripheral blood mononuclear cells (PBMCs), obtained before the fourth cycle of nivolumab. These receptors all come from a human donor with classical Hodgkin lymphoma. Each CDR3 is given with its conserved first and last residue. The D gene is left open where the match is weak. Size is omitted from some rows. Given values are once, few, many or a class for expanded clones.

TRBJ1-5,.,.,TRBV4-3,TGCGCCAGCAGCCAAGAAAGCAATCAGCCCCAGCATTTT,CASSQESNQPQHF
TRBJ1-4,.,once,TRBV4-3,TGCGCCAGCAGCCACCCCCTCCGGGACCTAACTAATGAAAAACTGTTTTTT,CASSHPLRDLTNEKLFF
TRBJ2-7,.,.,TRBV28,TGTGCCAGCAGTTTATGGACCGCCTCAGTCCACGAGCAGTACTTC,CASSLWTASVHEQYF
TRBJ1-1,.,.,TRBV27,TGTGCCAGCAGTCCCATTCCGCGCATGAACACTGAAGCTTTCTTT,CASSPIPRMNTEAFF
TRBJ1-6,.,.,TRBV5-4,TGTGCCAGCAGCTTCTTCGGCGGCCATAATTCACCCCTCCACTTT,CASSFFGGHNSPLHF
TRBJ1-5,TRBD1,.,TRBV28,TGTGCCAGTGACAGGGAGGGGCAGCCCCAGCATTTT,CASDREGQPQHF
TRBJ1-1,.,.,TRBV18,TGTGCCAGCTCACCAGTGAGAGACACTGAAGCTTTCTTT,CASSPVRDTEAFF
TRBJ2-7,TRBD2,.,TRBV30,TGTGCCTGGAGTGGGGGGGGGAACTACGAGCAGTACTTC,CAWSGGGNYEQYF
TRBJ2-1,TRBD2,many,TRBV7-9,TGTGCCAGCAGCTTGGCGGGGGGGCGCGATGAGCAGTTCTTC,CASSLAGGRDEQFF
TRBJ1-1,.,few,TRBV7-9,TGTGCCAGCAGCTTAGGCGCAGGGTTAATGAACACTGAAGCTTTCTTT,CASSLGAGLMNTEAFF
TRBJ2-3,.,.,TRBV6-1,TGTGCCAGCAGTGAGAACCCCGCCCCAGATACGCAGTATTTT,CASSENPAPDTQYF
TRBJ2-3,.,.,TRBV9,TGTGCCAGCAGCGAGAGGGATCGACTGACCCTAGCATGGACAGATACGCAGTATTTT,CASSERDRLTLAWTDTQYF
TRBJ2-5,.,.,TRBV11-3,TGTGCCAGCAGCTTAGCGGTCGGAGGCCAAGAGACCCAGTACTTC,CASSLAVGGQETQYF
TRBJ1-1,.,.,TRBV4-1,TGCGCCAGCAGCCAAGGACAGAGTAACACTGAAGCTTTCTTT,CASSQGQSNTEAFF
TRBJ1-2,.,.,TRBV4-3,TGCGCCAGCAGCCAAGATAAGGGTTCGTATGGCTACACCTTC,CASSQDKGSYGYTF
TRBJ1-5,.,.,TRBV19,TGTGCCAGTAGCCCGGTGGGGGGTTCTAACAATCAGCCCCAGCATTTT,CASSPVGGSNNQPQHF
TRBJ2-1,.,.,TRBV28,TGTGCCAGCAGTTCCCATGGGGACAATGAGCAGTTCTTC,CASSSHGDNEQFF
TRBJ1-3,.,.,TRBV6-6,TGTGCCAGCAGTACGGGACGGGGCTCTGGAAACACCATATATTTT,CASSTGRGSGNTIYF
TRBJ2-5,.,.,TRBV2,TGTGCCAGCAGTGAATACCCCCAAGAGACCCAGTACTTC,CASSEYPQETQYF
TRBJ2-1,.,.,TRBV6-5,TGTGCCAGCAGTTACTCATCGGCAGGGGATGAGCAGTTCTTC,CASSYSSAGDEQFF
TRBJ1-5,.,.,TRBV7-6,TGTGCCAGCAGCTTGGGGGGATTAAATCAGCCCCAGCATTTT,CASSLGGLNQPQHF
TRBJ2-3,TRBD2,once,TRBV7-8,TGTGCCAGCAGCTTAGCGCGGCTAGCGGGCACAGATACGCAGTATTTT,CASSLARLAGTDTQYF
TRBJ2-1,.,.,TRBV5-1,TGCGCCAGCAGCTTGGCCGGGGACCAATGGAGTGAGCAGTTCTTC,CASSLAGDQWSEQFF
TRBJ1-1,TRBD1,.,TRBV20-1,TGCAGTGCTAGCGACAGGGGAGCTTTCTTT,CSASDRGAFF
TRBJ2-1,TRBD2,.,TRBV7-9,TGTGCCAGCAGCTTAGGGGTAGCGGGGGGCGCGGAGCAGTTCTTC,CASSLGVAGGAEQFF